The T cell receptor beta chain under discussion was sequenced for a study of T cell repertoires in cytomegalovirus infection. Broader study findings: HLA-C-restricted, CMV-specific TCR beta clonotypes were dominant ex vivo.

Each CDR3 protein is one row after TCRdb ran MiXCR on the reads. The sample lists about 530,000 distinct CDR3 sequences, 26% seen once, with approximately 13% in the top ten. The V gene end was trimmed by 0 bases and the J gene end by 0 bases; junction bases not matched to a gene: 1. The V gene's germline CDR1 is MRHNA and CDR2 SNTAGT. The CDR3 has 16 residues. This clonotype was found many times. What it binds is unknown. This rearrangement joins TRBV6-4 to TRBJ2-1, with 8 bases matching TRBD2. This receptor was taken from a human donor in good health (CMV status not recorded). Some clones in this sample may be carry-over from other donors' samples. The sequenced sample was PBMCs. The CDR3 here is CASSDSGTSSYNEQFF. The CDR3 DNA reads as TGTGCCAGCAGTGACTCCGGGACTAGCTCCTACAATGAGCAGTTCTTC.